The rows below give T cell receptor beta chains drawn from one sample of a study of blood T cell repertoires in COVID-19. The protocol was immunoSEQ multiplex PCR, while the TCRdb copy is restricted to in-frame clones and leaves out a portion. The table lists fewer than 65,000 clones, under 90% of them singletons, with approximately 12% in the top ten. Sequenced input: peripheral blood. These receptors came from a human donor in a cohort sampled during active COVID-19. Both conserved end residues are part of each CDR3. The D gene is left open where the match is weak. For some rows the clone size is stated as once, few or many, or as a class when expanded; others skip it.

>.|.|TRBJ1-2|TRBV27
TGTGCCAGCAGTTACCTGAGGGACACACGCCCTCTGACCTTC
CASSYLRDTRPLTF
>.|once|TRBJ2-3|TRBV4-1
TGCGCCAGCAGCTTTGTAGGGGGCACAGATACGCAGTATTTT
CASSFVGGTDTQYF
>TRBD1|.|TRBJ2-3|TRBV7-9
TGTGCCAGCAGCCAACAGGGGTTTGAGGATACGCAGTATTTT
CASSQQGFEDTQYF
>TRBD1|.|TRBJ2-3|TRBV7-3
TGTGCCAGCAGCTTAAGGGGACAGGGGGCAGGGGATACGCAGTATTTT
CASSLRGQGAGDTQYF
>TRBD1|.|TRBJ2-7|TRBV28
TGTGCCAGCAGTCCTACAGGGGTACCCTACGAGCAGTACTTC
CASSPTGVPYEQYF
>.|.|TRBJ1-2|TRBV19
TGTGCCAGTAGTATCCTCGAGGCGGCCTACTATGGCTACACCTTC
CASSILEAAYYGYTF
>.|.|TRBJ1-6|TRBV6-2/TRBV6-3
TGTGCCAGCAGTTACTCAGGGGATTCACCCCTCCACTTT
CASSYSGDSPLHF
>.|few|TRBJ2-1|TRBV19
TGTGCCAGTAGTATTTACTACCCTCCCATCTACAATGAGCAGTTCTTC
CASSIYYPPIYNEQFF
>TRBD2|.|TRBJ2-1|TRBV29-1
TGCAGCGTTGAAGGTTCGGTGGGGGGTCTAGCGGGAGTCCCTTTGAATGAGCAGTTCTTC
CSVEGSVGGLAGVPLNEQFF
>TRBD1|.|TRBJ2-7|TRBV6-2/TRBV6-3
TGTGCCAGCAGCCCCGACAGGGGCGAGCAGTACTTC
CASSPDRGEQYF
>.|.|TRBJ2-1|TRBV3-1/TRBV3-2
TGTGCCAGCAGCCAAAGGGCCTCTGGGAGCTCCTACAATGAGCAGTTCTTC
CASSQRASGSSYNEQFF
>.|.|TRBJ1-4|TRBV6-2/TRBV6-3
TGTGCCAGCAGTTACTCGTCGTTGGGCTATAATGAAAAACTGTTTTTT
CASSYSSLGYNEKLFF
>.|.|TRBJ1-1|TRBV4-1
TGCGCCAGCAGCCAGCGCACCCAAGGGGGTGAAGCTTTCTTT
CASSQRTQGGEAFF
>.|.|TRBJ1-6|TRBV13
TGTGCCAGCAGCTTAGGGGCGCGGAATTCACCCCTCCACTTT
CASSLGARNSPLHF
>.|.|TRBJ2-1|TRBV18
TGTGCCAGCTCACCGTCACACCGGGACAATGAGCAGTTCTTC
CASSPSHRDNEQFF
>TRBD1|.|TRBJ2-7|TRBV10-3
TGTGCCATCTCCGTCGAGGACAGGGGTTACTACGAGCAGTACTTC
CAISVEDRGYYEQYF
>.|.|TRBJ1-1|TRBV3-1/TRBV3-2
TGTGCCAGCAGCCCGAATGACCGGGCGGAGGACACTGAAGCTTTCTTT
CASSPNDRAEDTEAFF
>.|.|TRBJ1-1|TRBV30
TGTGCCTGGAGTGATAGGGGCCCCATCACTGAAGCTTTCTTT
CAWSDRGPITEAFF
>.|.|TRBJ2-5|TRBV7-9
TGTGCCAGCAGCTCGACAGGAAAATCGGCAGAGACCCAGTACTTC
CASSSTGKSAETQYF
>TRBD2|.|TRBJ2-3|TRBV19
TGTGCCAGTATTAGGCGGGGGGGCTCGGCAGATACGCAGTATTTT
CASIRRGGSADTQYF
>.|.|TRBJ1-2|TRBV12-3/TRBV12-4
TGTGCCAGCAGCTACCCTGACACCTATGGCTACACCTTC
CASSYPDTYGYTF
>.|once|TRBJ1-2|TRBV9
TGTGCCAGCAGCGTAGGGGGCGACTACTATGGCTACACCTTC
CASSVGGDYYGYTF
>.|.|TRBJ2-7|TRBV24-1
TGTGCCACCAGTGATGGGGAGGGGGACGAGCAGTACTTC
CATSDGEGDEQYF